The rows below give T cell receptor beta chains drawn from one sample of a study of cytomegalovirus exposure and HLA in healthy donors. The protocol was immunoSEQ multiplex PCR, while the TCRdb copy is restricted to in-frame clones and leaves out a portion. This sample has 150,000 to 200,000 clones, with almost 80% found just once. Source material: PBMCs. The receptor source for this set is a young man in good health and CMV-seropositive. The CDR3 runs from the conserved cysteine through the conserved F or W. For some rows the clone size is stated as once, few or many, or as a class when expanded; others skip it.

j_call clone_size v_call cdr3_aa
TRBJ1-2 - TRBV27 CASSFRQGYGYTF
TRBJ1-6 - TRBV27 CASSPPGSPLHF
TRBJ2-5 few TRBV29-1 CSVEGTGEQETQYF
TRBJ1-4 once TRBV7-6 CASSSTEGQGEKLFF
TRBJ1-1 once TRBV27 CASSFFGLAFF
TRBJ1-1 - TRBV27 CAGSLVQGDTEAFF
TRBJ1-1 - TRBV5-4 CASSSAGYTEAFF
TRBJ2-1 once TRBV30 CAWRRLAGGSNEQFF
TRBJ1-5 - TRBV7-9 CASGPGSGQGSYQPQHF
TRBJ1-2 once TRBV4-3 CASSPGTATRGYTF
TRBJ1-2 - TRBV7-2 CASSAGINLHGYTF
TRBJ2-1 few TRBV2 CASSALTGQSSYNEQFF
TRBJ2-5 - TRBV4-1 CASSLVFGQETQYF
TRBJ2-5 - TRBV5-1 CASSGGLQETQYF
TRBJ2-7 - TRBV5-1 CASRGGLTLTYEQYF
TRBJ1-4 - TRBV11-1 CASSPGTGTTNEKLFF
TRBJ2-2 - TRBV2 CASSPTDTNTGELFF
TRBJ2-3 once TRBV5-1 CASSPQGSTDTQYF
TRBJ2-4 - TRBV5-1 CASSSGTSPLVQYF
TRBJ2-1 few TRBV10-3 CAISELLAGALSSYNEQFF
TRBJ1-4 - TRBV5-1 CASSHEGFLATNEKLFF
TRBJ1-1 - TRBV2 CASSRDTNTEAFF
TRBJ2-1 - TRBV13 CASSLEGTGSYEQFF
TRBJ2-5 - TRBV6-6 CASMDGGGIGETQYF
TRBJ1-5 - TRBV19 CASSKGSTVYNQPQHF
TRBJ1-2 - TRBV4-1 CASSPRTDYYGYTF
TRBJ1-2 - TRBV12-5 CASGEGAMVGGGVDYGYTF
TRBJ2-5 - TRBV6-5 CASSYRDFRETQYF